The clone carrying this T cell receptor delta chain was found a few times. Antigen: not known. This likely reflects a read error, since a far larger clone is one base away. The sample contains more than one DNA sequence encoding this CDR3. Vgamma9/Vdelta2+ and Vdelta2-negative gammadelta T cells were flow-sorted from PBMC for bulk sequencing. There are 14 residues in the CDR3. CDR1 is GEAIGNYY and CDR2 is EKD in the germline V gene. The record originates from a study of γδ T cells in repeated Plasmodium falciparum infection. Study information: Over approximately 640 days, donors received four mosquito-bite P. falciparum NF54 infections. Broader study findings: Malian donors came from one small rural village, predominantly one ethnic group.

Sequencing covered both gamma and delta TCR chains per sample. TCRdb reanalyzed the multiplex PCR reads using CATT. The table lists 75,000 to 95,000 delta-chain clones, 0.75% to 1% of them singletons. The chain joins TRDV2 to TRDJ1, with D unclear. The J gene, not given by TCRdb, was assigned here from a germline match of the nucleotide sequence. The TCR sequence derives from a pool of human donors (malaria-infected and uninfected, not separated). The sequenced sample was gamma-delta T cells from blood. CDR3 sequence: CACDTAAITDKLIF. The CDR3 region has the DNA TGTGCCTGTGACACGGCTGCGATCACCGACAAACTCATCTTT.